What follows is one TCR beta chain and its context. Its antigen is currently not known. The input lacks base qualities; no much larger clone sits a single base away. The CDR3, cysteine through phenylalanine, is 13 amino acids long. Only CDR3 DNA remains: 39 bases, in frame from the first base. The germline V gene yields WSHSY for CDR1 and SAAADI for CDR2. V loses 4 bases, J loses 3 bases, and the germline ends lie 10 bases apart. This sample was included in a study of T cell changes during pregnancy in multiple sclerosis (dated 2019 in TCRdb). Turning to the overall study: The study looked at changes in the T cell repertoire across pregnancy in women with multiple sclerosis.

Libraries were made using the immunoSEQ multiplex PCR assay. TCRdb took over this immuneACCESS table, retaining in-frame rearrangements with V and J assigned. Such tables are incomplete; in checked studies, under half of the missing clones stem from an unresolved V gene, and the remainder is unexplained. This sample has roughly 52,000 clones in its table, and under 95% of those were observed once. The leading ten clones occupy roughly 3.5% of the sample. Sequences were derived from CD8+ T cells from peripheral blood mononuclear cells, sampled in the third trimester of pregnancy. Recombination joined TRBV10-2 with TRBJ2-7; the D segment could be TRBD2, given 6 matching bases. The sequence derives from a female donor with multiple sclerosis, enrolled in a pregnancy study. The CDR3 amino acid sequence is: CASSGWGGYEQYF. The nucleotide sequence reads TGCGCCAGCAGTGGGTGGGGAGGCTACGAGCAGTACTTC.